These T cell receptor beta chains were read from a single sample in a study of metastatic and nonmetastatic thyroid tumors. Using MiXCR, TCRdb re-called clones from the PCR reads. The sample includes about 12,000 clones, roughly a quarter of them seen just once. Sequencing was carried out using blood. The receptors were gathered from a male donor with papillary thyroid cancer or a benign thyroid nodule (not recorded which). Some clones in this sample may be carry-over from other donors' samples. Each CDR3 is given with its conserved first and last residue. A D gene is named only where the DNA matches it firmly. The size entry is marked missing in some rows and otherwise reads once, few, many or a size class.

abundance: NA
v_gene: TRBV28
j_gene: TRBJ1-1
d_gene: NA
CDR3nt: TGTGCCAGCAGCAACCCGGGCAGGGCCAACACTGAAGCTTTATTT
CDR3aa: CASSNPGRANTEALF

abundance: many
v_gene: TRBV7-9
j_gene: TRBJ2-7
d_gene: NA
CDR3nt: TGTGCCAGCAGCTTAGGCTCGGTCAGTGGCGGAGAGCAGTACTTC
CDR3aa: CASSLGSVSGGEQYF

abundance: NA
v_gene: TRBV9
j_gene: TRBJ2-3
d_gene: NA
CDR3nt: TGTGCCAGCAGCGAGGGTAGCCTCTCTAGCACAGATACGCAGTATTTT
CDR3aa: CASSEGSLSSTDTQYF

abundance: once
v_gene: TRBV18
j_gene: TRBJ1-5
d_gene: TRBD1
CDR3nt: TGTGCCAGCTCACCGGGGACAGGGTTCAATCAGCCCCAGCATTTT
CDR3aa: CASSPGTGFNQPQHF

abundance: NA
v_gene: TRBV12-3/TRBV12-4
j_gene: TRBJ1-5
d_gene: NA
CDR3nt: TGTGCCAGCAGGGCAGGGGTTATGCAGCCCCAGCATTTT
CDR3aa: CASRAGVMQPQHF

abundance: NA
v_gene: TRBV6-1
j_gene: TRBJ2-2
d_gene: TRBD1
CDR3nt: TGTGCCAGCAGTGCTAAGGGACAGGGGGCAGGGACCGGGGAGCTGTTTTTT
CDR3aa: CASSAKGQGAGTGELFF

abundance: medium-sized
v_gene: TRBV7-8
j_gene: TRBJ2-7
d_gene: NA
CDR3nt: TGTGCCAGCAGCCCAGGTCTGGGGGTCACCTACGAGCAGTACTTC
CDR3aa: CASSPGLGVTYEQYF

abundance: NA
v_gene: TRBV6-1
j_gene: TRBJ2-3
d_gene: NA
CDR3nt: TGTGCCAGCATAGGGGCCGACAGGCTTAGCACAGATACGCAGTATTTT
CDR3aa: CASIGADRLSTDTQYF

abundance: medium-sized
v_gene: TRBV6-1
j_gene: TRBJ1-3
d_gene: NA
CDR3nt: TGTGCCAGCAGGGCCCCAACAGGAGCTGGAAACACCATATATTTT
CDR3aa: CASRAPTGAGNTIYF

abundance: many
v_gene: TRBV20-1
j_gene: TRBJ1-4
d_gene: NA
CDR3nt: TGCAGTGCCAGAGGGGGGGGGAATGAAAAACTGTTTTTT
CDR3aa: CSARGGGNEKLFF

abundance: NA
v_gene: TRBV28
j_gene: TRBJ2-1
d_gene: TRBD2
CDR3nt: TGTGCCAGCAGTTCGGCTAGCGGCGAACGGGGCGAGCAGTTCTTC
CDR3aa: CASSSASGERGEQFF

abundance: few
v_gene: TRBV28
j_gene: TRBJ1-2
d_gene: TRBD1
CDR3nt: TGTGCCAGCAGTTTAGGGACAGGGGGAAGAGGCTACACCTTC
CDR3aa: CASSLGTGGRGYTF

abundance: NA
v_gene: TRBV6-1
j_gene: TRBJ2-1
d_gene: TRBD2
CDR3nt: TGTGCCAGCAGTGAGACTAGCGACAATGAGCAGTTCTTC
CDR3aa: CASSETSDNEQFF

abundance: NA
v_gene: TRBV19
j_gene: TRBJ1-2
d_gene: TRBD1
CDR3nt: TGTGCCAGTAATGCAGGGGGGAAAATAAGCTACACCTTC
CDR3aa: CASNAGGKISYTF

abundance: many
v_gene: TRBV2
j_gene: TRBJ1-1
d_gene: NA
CDR3nt: TGTGCCAGCAGTGTCCCGAGGGAACAAGCTCTCCCTACTGAAGCTTTCTTT
CDR3aa: CASSVPREQALPTEAFF

abundance: NA
v_gene: TRBV28
j_gene: TRBJ2-2
d_gene: NA
CDR3nt: TGTGCCAGCAGTTTACCAGAAAAGAACACCGGGGAGCTGTTTTTT
CDR3aa: CASSLPEKNTGELFF

abundance: few
v_gene: TRBV12-3/TRBV12-4
j_gene: TRBJ2-3
d_gene: NA
CDR3nt: TGTGCCAGCAGTTTTGAGGTTCTCACAGATACGCAGTATTTT
CDR3aa: CASSFEVLTDTQYF

abundance: many
v_gene: TRBV29-1
j_gene: TRBJ1-2
d_gene: TRBD1
CDR3nt: TGCAGCGGAACCGGGACAGGGGCCGGCTACACCTTC
CDR3aa: CSGTGTGAGYTF

abundance: NA
v_gene: TRBV19
j_gene: TRBJ2-5
d_gene: TRBD1
CDR3nt: TGTGCCAGTAGTACCCAGGGACAGGGGGTCCAAGAGACCCAGTACTTC
CDR3aa: CASSTQGQGVQETQYF

abundance: medium-sized
v_gene: TRBV12-3/TRBV12-4
j_gene: TRBJ2-7
d_gene: NA
CDR3nt: TGTGCCAGCAGTCTCAGGGGCGCCTTCTCCTACGAGCAGTACTTC
CDR3aa: CASSLRGAFSYEQYF

abundance: many
v_gene: TRBV3-1
j_gene: TRBJ2-3
d_gene: NA
CDR3nt: TGTGCCAGCAGCCAAGACGCGGGGAGGTATACAGATACGCAGTATTTT
CDR3aa: CASSQDAGRYTDTQYF

abundance: NA
v_gene: TRBV2
j_gene: TRBJ2-1
d_gene: NA
CDR3nt: TGTGCCAGCAGTGAATGGAGCGCTGAGCAGTTCTTC
CDR3aa: CASSEWSAEQFF

abundance: NA
v_gene: TRBV4-1
j_gene: TRBJ1-6
d_gene: NA
CDR3nt: TGCGCCAGCAGCCAAGGGCGGGGGGGACACAATTCACCCCTCCACTTT
CDR3aa: CASSQGRGGHNSPLHF

abundance: NA
v_gene: TRBV27
j_gene: TRBJ1-2
d_gene: NA
CDR3nt: TGTGCCAGCAGTTTAAACTATGGCTACACCTTC
CDR3aa: CASSLNYGYTF

abundance: few
v_gene: TRBV6-4
j_gene: TRBJ2-3
d_gene: NA
CDR3nt: TGTGCCAGCAGTCTTGACACTAGCACAGATACGCAGTATTTT
CDR3aa: CASSLDTSTDTQYF

abundance: few
v_gene: TRBV7-8
j_gene: TRBJ2-7
d_gene: TRBD2
CDR3nt: TGTGCCAGCAGCTTATTAGCGGGAGCTTTCTACGAGCAGTACTTC
CDR3aa: CASSLLAGAFYEQYF

abundance: NA
v_gene: TRBV5-1
j_gene: TRBJ2-7
d_gene: TRBD2
CDR3nt: TGCGCCAGCAGTCATGGACTAGCCCCCAACGAGCAGTACTTC
CDR3aa: CASSHGLAPNEQYF

abundance: many
v_gene: TRBV6-2/TRBV6-3
j_gene: TRBJ2-7
d_gene: NA
CDR3nt: TGTGCCAGCAGTTTCCACCCGGACAGCCACTACGAGCAGTACTTC
CDR3aa: CASSFHPDSHYEQYF